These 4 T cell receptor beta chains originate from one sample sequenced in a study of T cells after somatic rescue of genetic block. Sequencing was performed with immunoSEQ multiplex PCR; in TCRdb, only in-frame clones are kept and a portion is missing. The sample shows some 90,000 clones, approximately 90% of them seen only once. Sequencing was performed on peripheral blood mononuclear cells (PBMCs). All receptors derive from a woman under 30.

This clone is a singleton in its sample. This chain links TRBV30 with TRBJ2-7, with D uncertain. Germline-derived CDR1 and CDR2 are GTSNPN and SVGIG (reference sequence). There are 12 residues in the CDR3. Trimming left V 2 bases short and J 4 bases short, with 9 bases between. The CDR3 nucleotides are TGTGCCTGGAGTCCCCGGAATTACGAGCAGTACTTC. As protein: CAWSPRNYEQYF.

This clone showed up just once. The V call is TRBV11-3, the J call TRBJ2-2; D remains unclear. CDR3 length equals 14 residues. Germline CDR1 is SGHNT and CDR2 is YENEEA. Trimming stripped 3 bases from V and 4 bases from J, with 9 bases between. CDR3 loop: CASSLGGGTGELFF. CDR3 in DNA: TGTGCCAGCAGCTTGGGCGGCGGCACCGGGGAGCTGTTTTTT.

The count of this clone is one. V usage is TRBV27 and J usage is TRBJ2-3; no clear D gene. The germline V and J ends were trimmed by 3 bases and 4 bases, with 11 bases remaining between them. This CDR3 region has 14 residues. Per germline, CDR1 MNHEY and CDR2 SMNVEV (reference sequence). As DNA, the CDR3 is TGTGCCAGCAGTTTCAACGGCGCCGCAGATACGCAGTATTTT. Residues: CASSFNGAADTQYF.

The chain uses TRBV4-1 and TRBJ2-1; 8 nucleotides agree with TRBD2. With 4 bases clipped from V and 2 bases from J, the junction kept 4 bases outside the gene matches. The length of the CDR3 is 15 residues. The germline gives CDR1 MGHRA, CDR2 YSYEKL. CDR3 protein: CASSLDSGAYNEQFF. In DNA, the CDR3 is TGCGCCAGCAGCCTAGATAGCGGGGCCTACAATGAGCAGTTCTTC.